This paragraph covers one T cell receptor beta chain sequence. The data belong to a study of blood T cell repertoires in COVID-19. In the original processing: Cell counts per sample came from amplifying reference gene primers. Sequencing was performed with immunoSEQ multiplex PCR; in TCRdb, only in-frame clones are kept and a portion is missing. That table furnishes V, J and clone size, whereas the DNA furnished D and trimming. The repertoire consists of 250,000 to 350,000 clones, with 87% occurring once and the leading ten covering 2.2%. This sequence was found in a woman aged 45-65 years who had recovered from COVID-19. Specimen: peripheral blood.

In DNA form, the CDR3 reads TGTGCCAGCAGCTTAGATCGGAGACCTTTCTACGAGCAGTACTTC. It is translated as CASSLDRRPFYEQYF. The chain has TRBV11-2 and TRBJ2-7; D is ambiguous. V dropped 0 bases and J dropped 3 bases, with 12 bases sitting between them. This CDR3 is 15 amino acids long. Germline CDR1 SGHAT, CDR2 FQNNGV.